The clone carrying this T cell receptor beta chain occurred a few times. Germline CDR1 DFQATT, CDR2 SNEGSKA (reference sequence). This CDR3 is 12 amino acids long. The ends were cut back, 0 bases at V and 5 bases at J, with 5 bases in the middle. This sample was taken from a study of blood T cells in healthy people across ages. For the second PCR, which ran for 7 to 11 cycles, a sample-barcoded 5' primer and a J-beta primer mix were used. TCRdb independently ran MiXCR on the 5' RACE reads; one entry per CDR3 protein. Altogether about 840,000 distinct CDR3 sequences are present, roughly 29% being singletons, with the ten largest covering more than 8.5%. Separately, the same data were catalogued under a study of T cells of mothers and their children. That source adds: In unrelated and related pairs, TCR recombination output is shaped in a similar way by thymic selection.

Material: blood. This receptor was identified in a woman in her thirties or forties in good health. The J gene is TRBJ2-1, the V gene TRBV20-1; D gene ambiguous. The CDR3 coding sequence is TGCAGTGCTAGAGATCATAACAATGAGCAGTTCTTC. This gives the protein CSARDHNNEQFF.